This is a list of T cell receptor beta chains from one sample in a study of a mutant IDH1 vaccine in newly diagnosed glioma. These receptors' targets are unknown. Profiled with immunoSEQ multiplex PCR; TCRdb holds only in-frame clones, not every one. The sample gives tens of thousands of clones, over 65% of which show up once; roughly 9% is in the top ten. The material sequenced was PBMCs, taken from a glioma patient whose treatment included an IDH1 peptide vaccine. The receptors originated from a woman aged 18-29 years with glioma. The CDR3 runs from the conserved cysteine through the conserved F or W. Fields, in order: J gene, D gene, V gene, clone size, CDR3 protein. D genes are given only for firm matches. Not every row has a clone size; where given, it reads once, few, many or a size class.

>TRBJ2-3|-|TRBV2|-
CASSEAYQADTQYF
>TRBJ1-5|-|TRBV29-1|few
CSVEYGDGGPQHF
>TRBJ1-1|-|TRBV5-1|-
CASSLTQGKNTEAFF
>TRBJ2-1|TRBD2|TRBV4-3|-
CASSQREGSYNEQFF
>TRBJ1-1|-|TRBV29-1|-
CSVGDRQMNTEAFF
>TRBJ2-7|-|TRBV2|few
CASSGRDPLYEQYF
>TRBJ2-7|-|TRBV5-8|-
CASSDTGNQEYF
>TRBJ2-1|-|TRBV7-9|-
CASSGVALNEQFF
>TRBJ1-1|-|TRBV6-6|few
CASRGSGKNTEAFF
>TRBJ2-2|-|TRBV19|-
CASSFSGELFF
>TRBJ1-5|-|TRBV2|-
CASREGGGYQPQHF
>TRBJ1-5|TRBD1|TRBV7-4|-
CASSYLGQGHQPQHF
>TRBJ2-2|-|TRBV5-1|-
CASSLAPVTGELFF
>TRBJ1-2|TRBD1|TRBV30|-
CAWSELGTGGYTF
>TRBJ1-5|-|TRBV19|-
CASSILNSYSNQPQHF
>TRBJ2-7|-|TRBV7-8|-
CASSLGTASYEQYF
>TRBJ1-5|-|TRBV1|-
CTSSQAGNQPQHF
>TRBJ1-4|-|TRBV7-2|medium-sized
CASSPRQGRNEKLFF
>TRBJ2-3|TRBD2|TRBV7-2|once
CASSLMASSGGAYDTQYF
>TRBJ2-3|-|TRBV19|-
CASKVGAASTDTQYF
>TRBJ2-1|-|TRBV9|-
CASSVGRGAYNEQFF
>TRBJ2-2|-|TRBV19|once
CASSIDRGGELFF
>TRBJ1-2|TRBD1|TRBV13|-
CASSLGQGDSYGYTF
>TRBJ1-1|-|TRBV21-1|-
CARVFSGARMNTEAFF
>TRBJ2-7|-|TRBV6-5|-
CASSLGWGSYEQYF
>TRBJ1-1|-|TRBV9|-
CASSVDVKVTEAFF
>TRBJ2-7|TRBD1|TRBV25-1|-
CASRLQGSYEQYF
>TRBJ1-6|-|TRBV6-5|-
CASSYSIVHNSPLHF
>TRBJ2-2|TRBD2|TRBV5-1|once
CASSLDPGGTGELFF
>TRBJ1-2|TRBD1|TRBV5-4|few
CASSLQGAYGYTF
>TRBJ2-5|TRBD2|TRBV19|-
CATRTSAWGETQYF
>TRBJ2-7|-|TRBV7-9|-
CASTLGGAQDYEQYF
>TRBJ1-1|-|TRBV19|-
CASTGTLNTEAFF
>TRBJ1-1|-|TRBV6-4|few
CASSQQANTEAFF
>TRBJ2-7|-|TRBV5-4|-
CASSPQGIPSEQYF
>TRBJ2-5|-|TRBV29-1|-
CSAFSYQETQYF
>TRBJ2-7|-|TRBV30|-
CAWSLGLYYEQYF
>TRBJ1-1|-|TRBV5-3|-
CARWGAQVQNTEAFF
>TRBJ2-7|-|TRBV20-1|-
CSARGGYEQYF
>TRBJ1-1|-|TRBV5-1|-
CASSPGHPGTEAFF
>TRBJ2-1|TRBD1|TRBV15|-
CATSRRTGGQYNEQFF
>TRBJ1-2|-|TRBV21-1|once
CASRNPRLEGAGGYTF
>TRBJ2-1|-|TRBV9|-
CASSVGGATSYNEQFF
>TRBJ1-3|-|TRBV5-1|-
CASSLAGALSGNTIYF
>TRBJ2-7|TRBD1|TRBV7-2|-
CASRPGQGYSYEQYF
>TRBJ2-1|-|TRBV11-3|-
CASSLDPGSYNEQFF
>TRBJ1-6|TRBD1|TRBV6-5|once
CASSYAYPGQGSPLHF
>TRBJ1-2|-|TRBV29-1|-
CSVSENSYGYTF
>TRBJ2-7|-|TRBV27|-
CASSFLQGTPYEQYF
>TRBJ2-7|TRBD1|TRBV7-2|-
CASSNRQGLNYEQYF
>TRBJ2-7|TRBD2|TRBV5-1|-
CASSTETSGSGGGQYF
>TRBJ2-2|TRBD2|TRBV11-2|-
CASSFGTSGITGELFF
>TRBJ2-3|TRBD2|TRBV30|-
CAWSVRGGGTDTQYF
>TRBJ1-1|-|TRBV9|-
CASSVVGESANTEAFF
>TRBJ2-5|-|TRBV11-1|-
CASSVGQETQYF